A selection of T cell receptor beta chains follows, all from one sample in a study of radiation and T cells in renal cell carcinoma. Data came from immunoSEQ multiplex PCR; TCRdb stores just in-frame clones and leaves some out. The sample includes around 80,000 clones, over 80% of them seen just once. Sequenced here: blood, sampled from a patient whose treatment included radiotherapy and nephrectomy. The receptors were sampled from a man in his sixties with renal cell carcinoma. Each CDR3 is given without its conserved first and last residue. Size tells how often a clone was seen (once, few, many) or the class of an expanded clone, and some rows leave it out.

abundance,len,v_gene,j_gene,CDR3aa
NA,14,TRBV11-2,TRBJ2-7,ASSPPGLAGVYEQY
NA,14,TRBV4-1,TRBJ2-1,ASSQESESSYNEQF
NA,15,TRBV4-3,TRBJ1-4,ASSQDTGWGMGEKLF
NA,11,TRBV7-2,TRBJ1-1,ASSFRVNTEAF
NA,12,TRBV19,TRBJ1-4,ASSPLGVGEKLF
few,14,TRBV5-1,TRBJ2-1,ASSLLAGSSYNEQF
NA,13,TRBV2,TRBJ2-1,ASRATSGRNNEQF
NA,9,TRBV7-9,TRBJ1-2,ASSFSGDFG
NA,12,TRBV27,TRBJ1-2,ASSSTDNNYGYT
once,14,TRBV4-1,TRBJ1-4,ASSQDLRKTNEKLF
NA,15,TRBV5-5,TRBJ2-1,ASSLALDYNYHNEQF
NA,12,TRBV27,TRBJ1-5,ASSSLGGGQPQH
NA,12,TRBV2,TRBJ2-3,ASRTTTGTDTQY
NA,13,TRBV21-1,TRBJ2-5,ASSRRYRGQETQY
few,15,TRBV15,TRBJ2-3,ATSRDRTGGGSDTQY
NA,15,TRBV11-2,TRBJ2-4,ASSLRSSARAKNIQY
NA,13,TRBV18,TRBJ2-3,ASSSDRFSTDTQY
NA,15,TRBV2,TRBJ2-5,ASSEEVWASGKETQY
once,11,TRBV10-3,TRBJ2-2,ALSREGTGELF
NA,13,TRBV5-8,TRBJ1-3,ASSLGSSTGNTIY
NA,11,TRBV29-1,TRBJ2-3,SVEWTGTDTQY
NA,11,TRBV9,TRBJ1-1,ASSVGQGTEAF
NA,12,TRBV7-9,TRBJ2-5,ASSLLQGGETQY
few,11,TRBV19,TRBJ1-5,ASSGGPNQPQH
NA,12,TRBV5-1,TRBJ2-7,ASSPGVAGDEQY
NA,12,TRBV18,TRBJ1-3,ASSPGGGGNTIY
NA,12,TRBV25-1,TRBJ2-5,ASSASGSRGTQY
NA,9,TRBV5-1,TRBJ2-3,ASGRGDTQY
few,11,TRBV19,TRBJ2-5,ASSINRAETQY
few,15,TRBV5-6,TRBJ2-5,ASSLPGQGERSGTQY
NA,12,TRBV27,TRBJ2-7,ASSGPSGFYEQY
NA,15,TRBV7-6,TRBJ2-3,ASSYPPRASSTDTQY
many,10,TRBV18,TRBJ2-7,ASSPESYEQY
NA,12,TRBV5-1,TRBJ2-3,ASSLGTGSDTQY
NA,17,TRBV28,TRBJ2-1,ASSMMGLAEGRGYNEQF
NA,14,TRBV5-1,TRBJ1-3,ASSYEQGSSGNTIY
NA,18,TRBV27,TRBJ2-2,ASSFWAWTSGSRDTGELF
NA,10,TRBV5-1,TRBJ2-5,ASSYRGETQY
NA,12,TRBV7-2,TRBJ1-3,ASSASTSGNTIY
NA,14,TRBV14,TRBJ2-3,ASSSSGFPPADTQY
few,13,TRBV2,TRBJ1-5,ATKVDRGLRQPQH
few,11,TRBV30,TRBJ1-1,AWSVRGNTEAF
NA,9,TRBV5-1,TRBJ2-1,ASSLLDEQF
NA,11,TRBV28,TRBJ2-7,ASRQAGSYEQY
NA,11,TRBV6-5,TRBJ1-4,ASSRTWEEKLF
NA,12,TRBV5-1,TRBJ2-5,ASSQGHYEETQY
once,11,TRBV5-4,TRBJ2-5,ASSLDREETQY
NA,12,TRBV2,TRBJ1-5,ASSARGWNQPQH
NA,12,TRBV6-5,TRBJ1-2,ASRPGHQYYGYT
NA,12,TRBV19,TRBJ1-1,ASSSVRGFTEAF
few,13,TRBV7-9,TRBJ2-7,ASSLPGQGPNEQY